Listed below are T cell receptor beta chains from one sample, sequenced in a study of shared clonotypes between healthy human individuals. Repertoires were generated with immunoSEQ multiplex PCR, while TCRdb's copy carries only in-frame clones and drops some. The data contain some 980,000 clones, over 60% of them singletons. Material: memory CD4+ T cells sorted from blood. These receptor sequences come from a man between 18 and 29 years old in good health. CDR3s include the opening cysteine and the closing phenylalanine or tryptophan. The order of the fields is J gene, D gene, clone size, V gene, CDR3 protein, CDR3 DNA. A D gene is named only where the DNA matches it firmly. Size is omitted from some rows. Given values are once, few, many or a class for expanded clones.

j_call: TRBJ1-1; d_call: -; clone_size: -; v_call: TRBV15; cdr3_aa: CATSRDMGGSLSFF; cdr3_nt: TGTGCCACCAGCAGAGACATGGGGGGGTCCCTTTCTTTCTTT
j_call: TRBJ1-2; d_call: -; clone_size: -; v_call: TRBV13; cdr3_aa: CASSTIANYGYTF; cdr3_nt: TGTGCCAGCAGCACGATAGCTAACTATGGCTACACCTTC
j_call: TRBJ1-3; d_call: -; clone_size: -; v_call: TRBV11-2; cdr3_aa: CASSLLQSGNTIYF; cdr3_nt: TGTGCCAGCAGCTTACTACAATCAGGAAACACCATATATTTT
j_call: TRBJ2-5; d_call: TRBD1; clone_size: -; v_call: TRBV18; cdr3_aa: CASSTRTGQETQYF; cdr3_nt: TGTGCCAGCTCAACTCGGACAGGACAAGAGACCCAGTACTTC
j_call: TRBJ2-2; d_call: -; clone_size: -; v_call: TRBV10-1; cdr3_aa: CASSRGTANTGELFF; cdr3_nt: TGCGCCAGCAGTCGCGGGACGGCGAACACCGGGGAGCTGTTTTTT
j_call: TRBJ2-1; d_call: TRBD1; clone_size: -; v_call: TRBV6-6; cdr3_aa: CASSPPGTGNNEQFF; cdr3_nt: TGTGCCAGCAGCCCGCCCGGGACAGGGAACAATGAGCAGTTCTTC
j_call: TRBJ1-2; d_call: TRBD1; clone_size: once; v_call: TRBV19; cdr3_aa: CASSRAGQGYGYTF; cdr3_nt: TGTGCCAGTAGTCGCGCGGGACAGGGGTATGGCTACACCTTC
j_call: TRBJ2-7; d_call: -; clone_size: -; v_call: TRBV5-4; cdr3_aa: CASSPEWTDEQYF; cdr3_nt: TGTGCCAGCAGCCCGGAATGGACGGACGAGCAGTACTTC
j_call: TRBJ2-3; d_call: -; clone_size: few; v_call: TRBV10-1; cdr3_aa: CASSSGHSTDTQYF; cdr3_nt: TGCGCCAGCAGTTCGGGACACTCCACAGATACGCAGTATTTT
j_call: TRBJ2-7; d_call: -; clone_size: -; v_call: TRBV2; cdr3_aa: CASSEVYLYF; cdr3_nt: TGTGCCAGCAGTGAAGTCTATCTGTACTTC
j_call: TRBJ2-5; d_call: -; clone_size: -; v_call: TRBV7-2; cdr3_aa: CASSLGGRVETQYF; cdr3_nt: TGTGCCAGCAGCTTAGGCGGCAGGGTGGAGACCCAGTACTTC
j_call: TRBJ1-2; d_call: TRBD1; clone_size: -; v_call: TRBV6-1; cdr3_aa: CASSQGQGAYYGYTF; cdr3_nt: TGTGCCAGCAGCCAAGGACAGGGGGCATACTATGGCTACACCTTC
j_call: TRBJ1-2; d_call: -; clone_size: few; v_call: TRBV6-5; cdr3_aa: CASSQTGNYGYTF; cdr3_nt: TGTGCCAGCAGCCAGACAGGAAACTATGGCTACACCTTC
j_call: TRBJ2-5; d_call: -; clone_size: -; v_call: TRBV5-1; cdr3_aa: CASSLNAAQETQYF; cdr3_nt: TGCGCCAGCAGCTTGAACGCAGCGCAAGAGACCCAGTACTTC
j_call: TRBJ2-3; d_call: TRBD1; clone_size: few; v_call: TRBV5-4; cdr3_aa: CASSWRGGTGADTQYF; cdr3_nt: TGTGCCAGCAGCTGGCGTGGTGGGACAGGGGCTGATACGCAGTATTTT
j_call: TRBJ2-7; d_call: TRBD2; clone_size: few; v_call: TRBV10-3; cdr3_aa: CAAGSGRVNEQYF; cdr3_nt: TGTGCCGCGGGGAGCGGGAGGGTAAACGAGCAGTACTTC
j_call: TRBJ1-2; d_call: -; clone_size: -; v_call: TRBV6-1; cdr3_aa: CASSEDWLYGYTF; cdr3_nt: TGTGCCAGCAGTGAAGATTGGCTTTATGGCTACACCTTC
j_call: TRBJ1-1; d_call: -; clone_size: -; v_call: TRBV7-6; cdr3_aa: CASSLDYGGDAFF; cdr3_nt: TGTGCCAGCAGCTTAGATTATGGGGGGGACGCTTTCTTT
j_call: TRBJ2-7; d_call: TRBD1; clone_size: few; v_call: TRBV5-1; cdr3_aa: CASSGSGQEKQYF; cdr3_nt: TGCGCCAGCAGCGGGTCCGGACAGGAGAAGCAGTACTTC
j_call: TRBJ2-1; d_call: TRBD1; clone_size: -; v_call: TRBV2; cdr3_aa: CASSDNDRGQFF; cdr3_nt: TGTGCCAGCAGTGACAACGACAGGGGACAGTTCTTC
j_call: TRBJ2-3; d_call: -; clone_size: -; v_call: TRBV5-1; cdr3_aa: CASRDPADTQYF; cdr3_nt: TGCGCCAGTCGCGACCCAGCAGATACGCAGTATTTT
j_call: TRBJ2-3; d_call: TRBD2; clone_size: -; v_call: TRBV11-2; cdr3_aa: CASSLDRLAGSTDTQYF; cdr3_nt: TGTGCCAGCAGCTTAGATCGGCTAGCGGGGAGCACAGATACGCAGTATTTT
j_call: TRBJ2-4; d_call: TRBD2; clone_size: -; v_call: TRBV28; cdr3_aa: CASSSSGGKNIQYF; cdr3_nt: TGTGCCAGCAGTTCTAGCGGGGGGAAAAACATTCAGTACTTC
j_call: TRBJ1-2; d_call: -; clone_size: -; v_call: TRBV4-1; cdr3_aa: CASSQEIGRHYGYTF; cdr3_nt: TGCGCCAGCAGCCAAGAAATAGGAAGACATTATGGCTACACCTTC
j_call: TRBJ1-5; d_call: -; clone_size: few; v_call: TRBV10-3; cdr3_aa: CAISPDSSNQPQHF; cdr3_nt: TGTGCCATCAGCCCGGACAGTAGCAATCAGCCCCAGCATTTT
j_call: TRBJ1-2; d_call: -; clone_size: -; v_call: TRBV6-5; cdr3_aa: CASRASPGGYTF; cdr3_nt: TGTGCCAGCAGGGCGAGCCCTGGGGGCTACACCTTC
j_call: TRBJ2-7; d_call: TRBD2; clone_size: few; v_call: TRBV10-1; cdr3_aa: CASSDGGKTYEQYF; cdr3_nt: TGCGCCAGCAGTGACGGGGGGAAAACCTACGAGCAGTACTTC
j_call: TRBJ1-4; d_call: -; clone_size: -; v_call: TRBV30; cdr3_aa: CAWSGIGRGSEKLFF; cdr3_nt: TGTGCCTGGAGTGGGATCGGGAGGGGATCCGAAAAACTGTTTTTT
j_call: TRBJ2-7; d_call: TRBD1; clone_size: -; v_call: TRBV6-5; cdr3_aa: CASSRPGQSLYEQYF; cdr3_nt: TGTGCCAGCAGTCGGCCGGGACAGAGCCTCTACGAGCAGTACTTC
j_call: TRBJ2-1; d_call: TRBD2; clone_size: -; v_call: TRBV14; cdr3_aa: CASSLLAGGYNEQFF; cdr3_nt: TGTGCCAGCAGCCTTCTAGCGGGGGGGTACAATGAGCAGTTCTTC
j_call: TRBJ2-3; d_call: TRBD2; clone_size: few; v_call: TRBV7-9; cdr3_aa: CASSALAGVGTDTQYF; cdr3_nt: TGTGCCAGCAGCGCTCTAGCGGGAGTAGGGACAGATACGCAGTATTTT
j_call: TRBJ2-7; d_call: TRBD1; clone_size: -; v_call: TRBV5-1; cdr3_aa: CASSRDRAYEQYF; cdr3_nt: TGCGCCAGCAGCCGAGACAGGGCCTACGAGCAGTACTTC
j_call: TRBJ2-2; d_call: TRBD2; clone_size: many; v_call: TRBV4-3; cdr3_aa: CASSQGPSGSVTGELFF; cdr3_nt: TGCGCCAGCAGCCAAGGTCCTAGCGGGAGTGTCACCGGGGAGCTGTTTTTT
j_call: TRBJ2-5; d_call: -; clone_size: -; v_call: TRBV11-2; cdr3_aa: CASSLGRMETQYF; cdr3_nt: TGTGCCAGCAGCCTGGGTAGGATGGAGACCCAGTACTTC
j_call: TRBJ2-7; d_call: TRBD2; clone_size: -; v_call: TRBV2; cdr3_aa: CASSRSLAGYSYEQYF; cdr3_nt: TGTGCCAGCAGTCGGAGTCTAGCGGGATACTCCTACGAGCAGTACTTC
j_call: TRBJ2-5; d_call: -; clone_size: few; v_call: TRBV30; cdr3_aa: CAWGGRRQETQYF; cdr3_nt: TGTGCCTGGGGGGGACGCCGCCAAGAGACCCAGTACTTC
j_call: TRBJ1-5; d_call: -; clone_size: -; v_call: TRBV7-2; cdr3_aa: CASSSRGGGYSNQPQHF; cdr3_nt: TGTGCCAGCAGCTCCAGGGGAGGGGGTTATAGCAATCAGCCCCAGCATTTT
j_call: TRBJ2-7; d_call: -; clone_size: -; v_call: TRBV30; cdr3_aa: CAWSAGSLLGYF; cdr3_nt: TGTGCCTGGAGCGCCGGGTCCCTCTTGGGGTACTTC
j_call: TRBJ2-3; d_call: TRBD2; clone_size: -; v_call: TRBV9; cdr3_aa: CASSTSGGPDTQYF; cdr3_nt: TGTGCCAGCAGTACTAGCGGAGGGCCAGATACGCAGTATTTT
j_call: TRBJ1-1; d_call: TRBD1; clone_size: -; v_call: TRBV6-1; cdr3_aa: CASSSDRGPVGEAFF; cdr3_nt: TGTGCCAGCAGCTCGGACAGGGGGCCGGTCGGTGAAGCTTTCTTT
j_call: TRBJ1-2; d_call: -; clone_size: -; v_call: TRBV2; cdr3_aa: CASSEARGGGYTF; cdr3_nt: TGTGCCAGCAGTGAAGCCCGGGGGGGTGGCTACACCTTC
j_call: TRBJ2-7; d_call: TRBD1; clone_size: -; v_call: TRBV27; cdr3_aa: CASRLAGTGPYEQYF; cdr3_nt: TGTGCCAGCAGGTTAGCCGGGACAGGGCCCTACGAGCAGTACTTC
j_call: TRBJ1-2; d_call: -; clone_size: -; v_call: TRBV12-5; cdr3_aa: CASGLAGNYGYTF; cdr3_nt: TGTGCTAGTGGTTTGGCGGGGAACTATGGCTACACCTTC
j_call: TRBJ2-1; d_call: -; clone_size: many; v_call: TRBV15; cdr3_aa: CATSKLAGDNEQFF; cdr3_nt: TGTGCCACCAGCAAATTGGCGGGTGACAATGAGCAGTTCTTC
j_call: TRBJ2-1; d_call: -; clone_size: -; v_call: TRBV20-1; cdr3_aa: CSASRGSEQFF; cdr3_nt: TGCAGTGCTAGCAGGGGTTCTGAGCAGTTCTTC
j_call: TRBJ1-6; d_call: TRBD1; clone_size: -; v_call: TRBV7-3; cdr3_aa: CASSLGTENSPLHF; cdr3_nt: TGTGCCAGCAGCTTAGGGACAGAGAATTCACCCCTCCACTTT
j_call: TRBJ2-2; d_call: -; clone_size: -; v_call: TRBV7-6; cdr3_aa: CASSSLGTGELFF; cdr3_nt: TGTGCCAGCAGCTCCTTGGGCACCGGGGAGCTGTTTTTT
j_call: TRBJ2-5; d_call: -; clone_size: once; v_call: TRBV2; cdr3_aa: CASSPGAETQYF; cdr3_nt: TGTGCCAGCAGTCCGGGAGCGGAGACCCAGTACTTC
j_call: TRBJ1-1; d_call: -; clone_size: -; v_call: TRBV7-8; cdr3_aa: CASSSPLRGGTEAFF; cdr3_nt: TGTGCCAGCAGCTCCCCCCTTCGGGGGGGCACTGAAGCTTTCTTT
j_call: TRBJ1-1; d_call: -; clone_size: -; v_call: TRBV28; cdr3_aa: CASSTQGSPTEAFF; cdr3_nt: TGTGCCAGCAGTACCCAGGGGTCTCCCACTGAAGCTTTCTTT
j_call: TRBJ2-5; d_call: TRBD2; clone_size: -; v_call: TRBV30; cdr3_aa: CAWGTGTSGIETQYF; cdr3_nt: TGTGCCTGGGGGACAGGGACTAGCGGGATAGAGACCCAGTACTTC